The sequence of this T cell receptor (beta chain) was determined in a study of identical twins. Whole-study results and caveats: Modeled out-of-frame TCR alpha sharing in monozygotic twins fell below observed levels.

Worth noting for this clonotype: Its antigen is not identified.

The CDR3 runs 16 residues. Germline CDR1 is MGHRA and CDR2 is YSYEKL. The ends were cut back, 4 bases at V and 3 bases at J, with 19 bases in the middle. TCRdb passed the 5' RACE reads through MiXCR, listing each CDR3 protein once. The profile covers about 550,000 distinct CDR3 sequences, with 20% to 25% appearing a single time and more than 0.4% taken by the ten largest. This sample also belongs to another study, concerning yellow fever vaccine responses in identical twins. From that study: Reportedly, twins' vaccine T cell responses looked partly convergent and partly personalized.

V is TRBV4-1 and J is TRBJ2-7; tentative D call: TRBD2 (6 bases). The source material was CD4+ T cells sorted from blood. This TCR was recovered from a woman between 18 and 30 years old in good health. The CDR3 protein is CASSPYGERVGYEQYF. CDR3 sequence (DNA): TGCGCCAGCAGCCCCTACGGGGAGCGGGTGGGCTACGAGCAGTACTTC.